This TCR beta chain was documented in a study of EBV T-cell therapy then PD-1 blockade in nasopharyngeal carcinoma. Described time point: 266 days after commencement of treatment, after nivolumab therapy. Described treatment: AdE1-LMPpoly-expanded autologous EBV-specific T-cell therapy followed by anti-PD-1 nivolumab. The germline gives CDR1 SEHNR, CDR2 FQNEAQ (reference sequence). Between the trimmed V and J ends, which lost 3 bases and 7 bases, there was a span of 9 bases. The CDR3 contains 12 residues. On this clone: Antigen unknown.

TCRdb's table, derived via immunoSEQ multiplex PCR, lists solely in-frame clones and lacks some. This sample has around 19,000 clones, with 80% to 90% found just once. Sequences were derived from CD8+ T cells from blood, sampled at roughly day 250 from a patient whose treatment included autologous EBV-specific T cells and nivolumab. This sequence joins TRBV7-9 and TRBJ1-1; D is undetermined. The clonotype originates from a man aged 35 to 55 with nasopharyngeal carcinoma. The CDR3 reads CASSLGGVEAFF. In DNA form, the CDR3 reads TGTGCCAGCAGCTTGGGAGGAGTTGAAGCTTTCTTT.